The TCR beta chain described here comes from a study of shared clonotypes between healthy human individuals. Study at large: The study enrolled a couple of women and three men aged 18 to 49.

Recent acute infections and vaccinations were absent in the healthy HIV-negative adult donors. Caucasian adults residing in Nashville, Tennessee made up all the donors. Germline assignment: CDR1 SGHRS and CDR2 YFSETQ. This CDR3 is 15 amino acids long. How the authors handled the data: Junction-only sequences produced by ImmunoSEQ had no quality scores, so filtering differed. TCRdb's table, derived via immunoSEQ multiplex PCR, lists solely in-frame clones and lacks some. V, J and clone size derive from that table, while D and trimming were established from the DNA sequence. The sample yields about 490,000 clones, 60% to 85% seen once.

The specimen sequenced was PBMCs. The V call is TRBV5-1, the J call TRBJ2-5, with TRBD1 matching 7 bases. Matching the DNA end better, TRBJ2-7 makes the J call doubtful. The receptor's source is a woman aged 40 to 49 in good health. Some clones in this sample may be carry-over from other donors' samples. The CDR3 loop is CASRSGQAIRYEQYF. The CDR3 nucleotides are TGCGCCAGCAGATCTGGACAGGCGATACGCTACGAGCAGTACTTC.